The clone carrying this T cell receptor (beta chain) has only one observation. What it binds is not known. The CDR3 has 14 residues. The V gene's germline CDR1 is SSHAT and CDR2 FNYEAQ (reference sequence). Trimming cost V 5 bases and J 3 bases, with 10 bases left between them. The data are from a study of CD8 T cells in ankylosing spondylitis. Broader study findings: Blood of patients with ankylosing spondylitis appeared to be characterized by a TCR beta motif of eight highly homologous variants. With a CD8+ phenotype, disease-linked clones were relatively rare in peripheral blood.

Generation of TCR beta libraries employed quantitative 5'-RACE incorporating molecular barcodes. Using its own MiXCR run on the 5' RACE reads, TCRdb lists one record per CDR3 protein. Of 200,000 to 250,000 distinct CDR3 sequences listed, over 9.5% are singletons. The clonotype originates from a male donor with ankylosing spondylitis or in good health (not recorded which). Sequencing input: blood, either unsorted or a sorted T cell fraction (not recorded which). The chain is built from TRBV7-7 and TRBJ2-2, with a weak D call TRBD2 (6 bases). The CDR3 DNA reads TGTGCCAGCAGCCGAAGGAGGGACACCGGGGAGCTGTTTTTT. Its protein product is CASSRRRDTGELFF.